A single sample gave rise to the 24 T cell receptor beta chains below, sequenced in a study of blood T cell repertoires in COVID-19. The table came from immunoSEQ multiplex PCR; TCRdb's copy has only in-frame clones and leaves some out. The table includes about 100,000 clones, about 86% detected once. The sample taken for sequencing was peripheral blood. These receptors were collected from a human donor in a cohort sampled during active COVID-19.

This clone was observed once. The chain uses TRBV28 and TRBJ2-7; D unclear. Trimming removed 6 bases at V and 2 bases at J, with 20 bases between. The CDR3 totals 16 residues. Germline lookup yields CDR1 MDHEN and CDR2 SYDVKM. This CDR3 reads CASSDVRVSLTYEQYF. CDR3 DNA sequence: TGTGCCAGCAGCGACGTCCGGGTTTCATTAACCTACGAGCAGTACTTC.

This sequence joins TRBV11-1 and TRBJ2-1; 13 bases are a match to TRBD2. The CDR3 spans 15 residues. The V gene's germline CDR1 is SGHAT and CDR2 FQDESV (reference sequence). V lost 5 bases to trimming and J lost 6 bases; unmatched junction nucleotides: 4. The CDR3 DNA follows: TGTGCCAGCAGCCGGACTAGCGGGAGACTCAATGAGCAGTTCTTC. The encoded protein is CASSRTSGRLNEQFF.

The gene calls are TRBV10-3 and TRBJ2-1, with a possible D match to TRBD2 (6 bases). Germline CDR1 and CDR2: ENHRY and SYGVKD. V was pared by 7 bases and J by 6 bases, with 13 bases between. The CDR3 totals 13 residues. The DNA for the CDR3 is TGTGCCATCACGGGGGAAGCCCGCAATGAGCAGTTCTTC. Its protein product is CAITGEARNEQFF.

The rearrangement links TRBV14 to TRBJ2-7, with 9 positions matching TRBD1. This CDR3 is 14 amino acids long. V lost 6 bases and J lost 4; bases outside the gene matches: 7. CDR1 is SGHDN and CDR2 is FVKESK in the germline V gene. CDR3 amino acids: CASRPQGAGYEQYF. In DNA form, the CDR3 reads TGTGCCAGCAGACCACAGGGGGCTGGGTACGAGCAGTACTTC.

The V and J genes are TRBV7-9 and TRBJ2-1; D perhaps matches TRBD2 (5 bases). The CDR3 has 12 residues. V lost 5 bases to trimming and J lost 9 bases, with 11 bases between them. The germline gives CDR1 SEHNR, CDR2 FQNEAQ (reference sequence). The CDR3 loop reads CASSVQGSEQFF. DNA for the CDR3: TGTGCCAGCAGCGTACAAGGGAGTGAGCAGTTCTTC.

This chain uses TRBV7-8 with TRBJ2-5; the match to TRBD2 covers 8 bases. The V gene's germline CDR1 is SGHVS and CDR2 FQNEAQ. V dropped 2 bases and J dropped 6; count of bases not matched to a gene: 14. The CDR3 is 17 residues long. The CDR3, as DNA: TGTGCCAGCAGCTTAAGGCAGACGGGGACTAGTGAACAGACCCAGTACTTC. Amino acid sequence: CASSLRQTGTSEQTQYF.

The gene calls are TRBV18 and TRBJ1-3; a possible D gene is TRBD1 (6 bases). Germline assignment: CDR1 KGHSH and CDR2 LQKENI. Deletions cut 1 base from V and 8 bases from J, with 18 bases between. This CDR3 is built from 16 residues. The CDR3 region has the DNA TGTGCCAGCTCACCACTTACAGGGAGTTGGATTGACACCATATATTTT. Protein: CASSPLTGSWIDTIYF. The variable domain in full, with the rest retrieved from reference TRBV18 and TRBJ1-3, is NAGVMQNPRHLVRRRGQEARLRCSPMKGHSHVYWYRQLPEEGLKFMVYLQKENIIDESGMPKERFSAEFPKEGPSILRIQQVVRGDSAAYFCASSPLTGSWIDTIYFGEGSWLTVV.

The CDR3 bases are TGTGCCAGCAGTTCTTGGAACAGGGGGCGATCGGATTCACCCCTCCACTTT. Protein product: CASSSWNRGRSDSPLHF. The V call is TRBV5-4, the J call TRBJ1-6; 9 positions agree with TRBD1. J was trimmed by 8 bases and V by 5 bases; bases with no gene match: 14. The CDR3 has 17 residues. Per the germline V gene, CDR1 is SGHNT and CDR2 is YYREEE (reference sequence).

The chain couples TRBV15 to TRBJ2-7, with D possibly being TRBD1 (6 bases). Germline V CDR1 and CDR2: LNHNV, YYDKDF (reference sequence). The CDR3 extends over 14 amino acids. V lost 5 bases and J 2 bases, leaving 13 bases between the germline ends. CDR3 in amino acids: CATSRLDSPYEQYF. The CDR3 nucleotides are TGTGCCACCAGCCGCTTGGACAGTCCCTACGAGCAGTACTTC.

The V and J genes are TRBV11-3 and TRBJ2-3; TRBD2 agrees at 14 bases. The CDR3 loop spans 20 amino acids. Per the germline V gene, CDR1 is SGHNT and CDR2 is YENEEA. V trimming: 0 bases; J trimming: 4 bases; junction bases outside the gene matches: 12. The CDR3 loop is CASSLDRTSGRPGIADTQYF. CDR3 nucleotide sequence: TGTGCCAGCAGCTTAGACCGGACTAGCGGGAGGCCGGGGATTGCAGATACGCAGTATTTT.

This clone was recorded once. This chain connects TRBV7-2 to TRBJ2-7; TRBD1 is a possible D gene (5 bases). The CDR3 is 13 amino acids. The V end lost 5 bases, the J end lost 3 bases, and 11 bases lay between the germline ends. Germline V CDR1 and CDR2: SGHTA, FQGNSA. CDR3 amino acids: CASSQRQNYEQYF. In DNA form, the CDR3 reads TGTGCCAGCAGCCAAAGACAGAACTACGAGCAGTACTTC. Combining the CDR3 with reference TRBV7-2 and TRBJ2-7 gives the whole variable domain GAGVSQSPSNKVTEKGKDVELRCDPISGHTALYWYRQSLGQGLEFLIYFQGNSAPDKSGLPSDRFSAERTGGSVSTLTIQRTQQEDSAVYLCASSQRQNYEQYFGPGTRLTVT.

The J gene is TRBJ2-1, the V gene TRBV5-1; 8 bases are a match to TRBD2. Germline CDR1 is SGHRS and CDR2 is YFSETQ. This CDR3 spans 17 amino acids. V lost 0 bases to trimming and J lost 9 bases; unmatched junction nucleotides: 14. Written as DNA, the CDR3 is TGCGCCAGCAGCTTGGGATATCGTTCGGGAGGGCTCGTTGAGCAGTTCTTC. Translating gives CASSLGYRSGGLVEQFF.

This clone was seen only a few times. This rearrangement joins TRBV7-9 to TRBJ1-2; D unresolved. CDR1 SEHNR and CDR2 FQNEAQ come from the germline V gene (reference sequence). The CDR3 runs 12 residues. Deletions cut 2 bases from V and 5 bases from J, with 6 bases between. The CDR3 sequence: CASSLRVYGYTF. The CDR3 region has the DNA TGTGCCAGCAGCTTAAGAGTTTATGGCTACACCTTC.

This clone was recorded once. The chain is built from TRBV5-1 and TRBJ2-7, with D hard to call. CDR1 SGHRS and CDR2 YFSETQ come from the germline V gene. This CDR3 has 14 residues. The V end was cut by 3 bases, the J end by 2 bases, with 12 bases between. CDR3 bases: TGCGCCAGCAGCTCCAACAGTGCGACCTACGAGCAGTACTTC. The encoded protein is CASSSNSATYEQYF.

The chain links TRBV5-1 to TRBJ2-3; D is uncertain. Germline values: CDR1 SGHRS, CDR2 YFSETQ. Trimming pared 8 bases from V and 2 bases from J, leaving 15 bases between. The CDR3 covers 14 residues. CDR3 region: CASHNSLPTDTQYF. Written as DNA, the CDR3 is TGCGCCAGTCACAACAGCCTTCCCACAGATACGCAGTATTTT. The entire variable domain, with the rest obtained from reference TRBV5-1 and TRBJ2-3, is as follows: KAGVTQTPRYLIKTRGQQVTLSCSPISGHRSVSWYQQTPGQGLQFLFEYFSETQRNKGNFPGRFSGRQFSNSRSEMNVSTLELGDSALYLCASHNSLPTDTQYFGPGTRLTVL.

The chain links TRBV28 to TRBJ2-3, with 9 bases lining up with TRBD2. The germline V gene has CDR1 MDHEN and CDR2 SYDVKM. The CDR3 sequence is 15 residues long. Losses at the gene ends were 6 bases for V and 2 bases for J; bases not matched to a gene: 6. In DNA form, the CDR3 reads TGTGCCAGCAGGCCGACTAGCGGACTCACAGATACGCAGTATTTT. Translated, it gives CASRPTSGLTDTQYF.

The genes are TRBV12-5 and TRBJ2-5; 8 positions match TRBD2. The CDR3 consists of 18 residues. Germline V lookup: CDR1 LGHNT, CDR2 FRNRAP. Trimming cost V 0 bases and J 5 bases; bases outside gene matches: 14. CDR3 amino acids: CASGLVADGRASEETQYF. The CDR3 DNA sequence: TGTGCTAGTGGTTTGGTAGCGGACGGGAGGGCCTCGGAGGAGACCCAGTACTTC.

V is TRBV6-5 and J is TRBJ1-5; weak D call: TRBD1 (6 bases). Germline V lookup: CDR1 MNHEY, CDR2 SVGAGI. The V gene lost 6 bases and the J gene lost 11 bases, with 17 bases spanning the gap. This CDR3 contains 13 residues. The chain's CDR3 is CASSWDIGGTQHF. DNA for the CDR3: TGTGCCAGCAGCTGGGACATCGGTGGGACCCAGCATTTT.

The DNA for the CDR3 is TGCAGTGCTAGTTTGGAGTTGGTAGAAGTAGCAGATACGCAGTATTTT. This codes for CSASLELVEVADTQYF. The V gene is TRBV20-1, the J gene TRBJ2-3; no definite D call. The CDR3 consists of 16 residues. Germline CDR1 and CDR2: DFQATT and SNEGSKA (reference sequence). Trimming cost V 3 bases and J 4 bases, with 20 bases left between them.

V is TRBV29-1 and J is TRBJ2-1, with TRBD2 matching 11 bases. The CDR3 is made up of 17 amino acids. With V trimmed by 2 bases and J by 4 bases, 10 bases remained unmatched. From germline, CDR1 is SQVTM and CDR2 ANQGSEA. CDR3 bases: TGCAGCGTTGAACCCAGACCGACTAGCGGGATGTACAATGAGCAGTTCTTC. This codes for CSVEPRPTSGMYNEQFF.

The rearrangement joins TRBV2 to TRBJ2-5, with 7 bases that match TRBD1. Trimming took 2 bases from V and 4 from J; bases not matched to a gene: 7. CDR1 and CDR2 from the germline V gene are SNHLY and FYNNEI. The CDR3 runs 15 residues. The CDR3 reads CASSELDRVGETQYF. DNA of the CDR3: TGTGCCAGCAGTGAACTCGACAGGGTAGGAGAGACCCAGTACTTC.

J is TRBJ2-7 and V is TRBV5-6; TRBD1 is a possible D gene (6 bases). Per germline, CDR1 SGHDT and CDR2 YYEEEE. Trimming left V 4 bases short and J 3 bases short, with 23 bases between. The CDR3 sequence is 17 residues long. Written as DNA, the CDR3 is TGTGCCAGCAGCCCGCGTTTTACTACAGGGATTTACTACGAGCAGTACTTC. Encoded protein: CASSPRFTTGIYYEQYF.

V and J are TRBV6-4 and TRBJ2-1; TRBD1 aligns across 7 bases. This CDR3 is 13 amino acids long. The ends lost 2 bases at V and 7 bases at J; junction bases unmatched: 2. Per germline, CDR1 MRHNA and CDR2 SNTAGT. The CDR3 nucleotides are TGTGCCAGCAGTGACGTGGACAGGAATGAGCAGTTCTTC. Its translation is CASSDVDRNEQFF.

This chain links TRBV7-3 with TRBJ2-1; 14 nucleotides align to TRBD2. The CDR3 loop spans 16 amino acids. V lost 1 base, J lost 6 bases, and 2 bases stayed unmatched. CDR1 and CDR2 (germline): SGHTA, FQGTGA. The CDR3 coding sequence is TGTGCCAGCAGCTTAAGACTAGCGGGAGGGTCCAATGAGCAGTTCTTC. Its translation is CASSLRLAGGSNEQFF.